The entry below gives a single T cell receptor beta chain sequence along with its context. This record belongs to a study of shared clonotypes between healthy human individuals. From germline, CDR1 is MGHRA and CDR2 YSYEKL. V was pared by 0 bases and J by 9 bases, with 15 bases between. CDR3 length: 15 amino acids. Here immunoSEQ multiplex PCR was the method, and the copy in TCRdb shows in-frame clones only, minus some. The data show approximately 98,000 clones, about 63% seen once. The receptor was derived from a woman aged 25 to 45 in good health. The J gene is TRBJ2-1, the V gene TRBV4-1; possibly TRBD2 for D (5 bases). Sequencing used memory CD8+ T cells sorted from blood. This sample's subset: CD45RO+ cells pooled with CCR7-negative TemRA cells. CDR3 DNA sequence: TGCGCCAGCAGCCAAGATCGCCGACTATCGGTTGAGCAGTTCTTC. Translating it yields CASSQDRRLSVEQFF.